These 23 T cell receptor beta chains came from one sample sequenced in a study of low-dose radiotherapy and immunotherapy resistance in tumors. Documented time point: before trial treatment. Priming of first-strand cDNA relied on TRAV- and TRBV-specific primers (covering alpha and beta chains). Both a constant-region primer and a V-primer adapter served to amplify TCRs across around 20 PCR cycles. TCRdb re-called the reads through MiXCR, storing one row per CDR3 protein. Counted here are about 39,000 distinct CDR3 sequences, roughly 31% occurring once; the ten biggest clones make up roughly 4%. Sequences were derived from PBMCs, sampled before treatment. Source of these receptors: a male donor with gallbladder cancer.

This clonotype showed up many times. The CDR3 loop is CASSLYSGSGGELFF. The DNA of the CDR3 is TGTGCCAGCAGTTTGTATAGCGGGAGCGGCGGGGAGCTGTTTTTT. The chain uses TRBV12-3 or TRBV12-4 and TRBJ2-2; TRBD2 aligns across 9 bases. The CDR3 length is 15 residues. Germline trimming cut 3 bases from V and 7 bases from J; bases unmatched to any gene: 6.

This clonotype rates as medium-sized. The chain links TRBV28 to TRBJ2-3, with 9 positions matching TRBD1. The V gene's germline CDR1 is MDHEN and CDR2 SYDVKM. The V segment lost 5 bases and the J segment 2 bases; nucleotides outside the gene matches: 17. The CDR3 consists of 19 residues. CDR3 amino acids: CASSPNIRSGQGYTDTQYF. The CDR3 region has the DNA TGTGCCAGCAGTCCTAATATCAGGTCGGGACAGGGATACACAGATACGCAGTATTTT.

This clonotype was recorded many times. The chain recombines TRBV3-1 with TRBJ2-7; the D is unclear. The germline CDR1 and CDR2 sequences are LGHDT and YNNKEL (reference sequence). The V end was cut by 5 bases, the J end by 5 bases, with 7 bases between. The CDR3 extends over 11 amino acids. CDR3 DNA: TGTGCCAGCAGCTATAAGGACGAGCAGTACTTC. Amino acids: CASSYKDEQYF.

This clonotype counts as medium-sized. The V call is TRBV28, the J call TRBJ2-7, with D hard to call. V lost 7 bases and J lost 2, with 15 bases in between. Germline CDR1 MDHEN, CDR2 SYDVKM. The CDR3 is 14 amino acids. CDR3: CASTRPVGTYEQYF. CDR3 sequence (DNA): TGTGCCAGCACCCGCCCGGTGGGCACCTACGAGCAGTACTTC.

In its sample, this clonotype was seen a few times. Here the CDR3 reads CASSTQEGREQYF. CDR3 coding DNA: TGTGCCAGCAGTACCCAGGAGGGGAGGGAGCAGTACTTC. The chain links TRBV6-5 to TRBJ2-7; TRBD2 is a possible D gene (6 bases). The CDR3 has 13 amino acids. The germline CDR1 and CDR2 sequences are MNHEY and SVGAGI. V lost 5 bases to trimming and J lost 7 bases, with 15 bases between them.

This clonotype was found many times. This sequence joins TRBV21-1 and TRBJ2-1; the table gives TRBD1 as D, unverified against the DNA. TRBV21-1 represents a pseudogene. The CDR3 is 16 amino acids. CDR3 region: CASSPSDRVTYNEQFF. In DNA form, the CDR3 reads TGTGCCAGCAGCCCTTCGGACAGAGTAACCTACAATGAGCAGTTCTTC.

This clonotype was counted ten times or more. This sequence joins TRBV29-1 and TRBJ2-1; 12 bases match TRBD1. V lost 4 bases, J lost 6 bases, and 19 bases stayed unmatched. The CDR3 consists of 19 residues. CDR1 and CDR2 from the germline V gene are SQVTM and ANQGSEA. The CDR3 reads CSVAGDRGPDRWSLNEQFF. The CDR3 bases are TGCAGCGTTGCAGGGGACAGGGGGCCTGACCGATGGTCTCTCAATGAGCAGTTCTTC.

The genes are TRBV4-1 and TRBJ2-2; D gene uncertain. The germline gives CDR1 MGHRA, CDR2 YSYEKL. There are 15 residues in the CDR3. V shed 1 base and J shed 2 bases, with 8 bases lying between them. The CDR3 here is CASSQVPTNTGELFF. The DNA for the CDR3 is TGCGCCAGCAGCCAAGTGCCCACCAACACCGGGGAGCTGTTTTTT.

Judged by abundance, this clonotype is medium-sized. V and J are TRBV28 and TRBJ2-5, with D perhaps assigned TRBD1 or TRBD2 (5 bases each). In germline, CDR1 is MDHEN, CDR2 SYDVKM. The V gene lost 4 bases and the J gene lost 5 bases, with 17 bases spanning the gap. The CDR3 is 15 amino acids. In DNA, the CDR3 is TGTGCCAGCAGTTCCCGGGGCCACAAGGTGGAGACCCAGTACTTC. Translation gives CASSSRGHKVETQYF.

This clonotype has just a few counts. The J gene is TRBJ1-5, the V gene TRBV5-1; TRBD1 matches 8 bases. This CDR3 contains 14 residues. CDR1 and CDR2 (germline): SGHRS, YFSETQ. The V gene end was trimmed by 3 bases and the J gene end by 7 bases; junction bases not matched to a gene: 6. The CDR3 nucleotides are TGCGCCAGCAGCTCCACAGGGGGAAACCAGCCCCAGCATTTT. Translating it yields CASSSTGGNQPQHF. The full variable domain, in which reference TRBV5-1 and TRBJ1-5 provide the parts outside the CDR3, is KAGVTQTPRYLIKTRGQQVTLSCSPISGHRSVSWYQQTPGQGLQFLFEYFSETQRNKGNFPGRFSGRQFSNSRSEMNVSTLELGDSALYLCASSSTGGNQPQHFGDGTRLSIL.

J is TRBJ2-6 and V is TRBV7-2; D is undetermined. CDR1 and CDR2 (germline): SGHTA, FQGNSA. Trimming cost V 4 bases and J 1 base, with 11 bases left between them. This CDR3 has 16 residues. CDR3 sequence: CASSYPTVSGANVLTF. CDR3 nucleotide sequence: TGTGCCAGCAGCTACCCCACGGTGTCTGGGGCCAACGTCCTGACTTTC.

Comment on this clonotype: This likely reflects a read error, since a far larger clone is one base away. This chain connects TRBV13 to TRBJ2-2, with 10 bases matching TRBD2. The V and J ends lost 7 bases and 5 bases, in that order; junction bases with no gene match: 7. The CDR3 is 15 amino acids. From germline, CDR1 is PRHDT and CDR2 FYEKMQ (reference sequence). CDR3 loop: CASTVLAGLTGELFF. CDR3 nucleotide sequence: TGTGCCAGCACTGTACTAGCGGGGCTAACCGGGGAGCTGTTTTTT.

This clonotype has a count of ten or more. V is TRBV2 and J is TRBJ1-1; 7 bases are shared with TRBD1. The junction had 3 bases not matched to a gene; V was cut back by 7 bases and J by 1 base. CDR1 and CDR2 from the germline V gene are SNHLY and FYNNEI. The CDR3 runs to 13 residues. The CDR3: CASTWTGNTEAFF. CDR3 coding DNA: TGTGCCAGCACCTGGACAGGGAACACTGAAGCTTTCTTT.

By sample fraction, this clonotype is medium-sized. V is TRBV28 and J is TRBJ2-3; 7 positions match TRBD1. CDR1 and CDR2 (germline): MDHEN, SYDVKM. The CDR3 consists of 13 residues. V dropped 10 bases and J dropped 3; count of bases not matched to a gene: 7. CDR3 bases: TGTGCCACCGAAAGGACAGGTACAGATACGCAGTATTTT. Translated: CATERTGTDTQYF. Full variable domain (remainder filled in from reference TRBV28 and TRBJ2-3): DVKVTQSSRYLVKRTGEKVFLECVQDMDHENMFWYRQDPGLGLRLIYFSYDVKMKEKGDIPEGYSVSREKKERFSLILESASTNQTSMYLCATERTGTDTQYFGPGTRLTVL.

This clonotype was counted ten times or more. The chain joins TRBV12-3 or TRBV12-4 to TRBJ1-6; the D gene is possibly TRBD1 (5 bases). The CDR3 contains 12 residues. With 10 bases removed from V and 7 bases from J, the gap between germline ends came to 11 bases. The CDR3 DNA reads TGTGCCACCCGAGAGGGGAATTCACCCCTCCACTTT. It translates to CATREGNSPLHF.

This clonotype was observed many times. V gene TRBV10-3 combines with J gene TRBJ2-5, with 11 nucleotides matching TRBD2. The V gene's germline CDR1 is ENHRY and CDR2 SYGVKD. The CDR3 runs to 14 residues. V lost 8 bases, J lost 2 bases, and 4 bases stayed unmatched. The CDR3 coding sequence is TGTGCCATCGGAAGACTAGCGGGGCAAGAGACCCAGTACTTC. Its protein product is CAIGRLAGQETQYF.

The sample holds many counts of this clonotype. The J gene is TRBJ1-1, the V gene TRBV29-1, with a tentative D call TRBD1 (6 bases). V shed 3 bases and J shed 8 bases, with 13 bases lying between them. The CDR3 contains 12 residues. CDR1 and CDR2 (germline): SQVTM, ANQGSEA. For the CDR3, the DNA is TGCAGCGTTGACTGGGGACAACTCGAAGCTTTCTTT. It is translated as CSVDWGQLEAFF. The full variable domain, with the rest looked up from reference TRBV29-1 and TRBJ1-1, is SAVISQKPSRDICQRGTSLTIQCQVDSQVTMMFWYRQQPGQSLTLIATANQGSEATYESGFVIDKFPISRPNLTFSTLTVSNMSPEDSSIYLCSVDWGQLEAFFGQGTRLTVV.

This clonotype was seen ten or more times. CDR3 coding DNA: TGTGCCAGCAGCTCACTAGATTACCAGTACTTC. This sequence encodes CASSSLDYQYF. This chain uses TRBV7-9 with TRBJ2-5, with D tentatively TRBD2 (5 bases). Trimming took 4 bases from V and 10 from J, leaving 10 bases between them. The CDR3 runs 11 residues. Germline-derived CDR1 and CDR2 are SEHNR and FQNEAQ (reference sequence).

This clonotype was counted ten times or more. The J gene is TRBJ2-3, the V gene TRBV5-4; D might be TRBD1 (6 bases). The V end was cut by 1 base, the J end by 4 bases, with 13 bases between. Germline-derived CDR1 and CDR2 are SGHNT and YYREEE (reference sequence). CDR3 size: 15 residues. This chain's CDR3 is CASSLTPGVADTQYF. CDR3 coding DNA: TGTGCCAGCAGCTTGACTCCAGGGGTCGCAGATACGCAGTATTTT.

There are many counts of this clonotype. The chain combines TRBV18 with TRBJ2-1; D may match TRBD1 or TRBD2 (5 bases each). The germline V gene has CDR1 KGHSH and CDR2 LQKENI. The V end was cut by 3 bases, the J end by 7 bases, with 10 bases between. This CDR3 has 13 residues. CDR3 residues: CASSPGPQNEQFF. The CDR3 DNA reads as TGTGCCAGCTCACCGGGACCGCAGAATGAGCAGTTCTTC.

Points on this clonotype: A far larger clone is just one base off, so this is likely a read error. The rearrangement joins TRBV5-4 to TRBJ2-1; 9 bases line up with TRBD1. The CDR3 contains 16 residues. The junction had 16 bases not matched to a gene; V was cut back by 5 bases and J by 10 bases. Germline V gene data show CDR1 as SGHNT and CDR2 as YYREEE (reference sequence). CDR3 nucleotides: TGTGCCAGCAGTAGTGGACAGGGGACGATCTCCTACGAGCAGTTCTTC. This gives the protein CASSSGQGTISYEQFF.

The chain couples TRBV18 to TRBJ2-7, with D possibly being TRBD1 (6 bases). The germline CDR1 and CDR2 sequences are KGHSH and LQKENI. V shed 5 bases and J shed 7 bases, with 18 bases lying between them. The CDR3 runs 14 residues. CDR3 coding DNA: TGTGCCAGCTCATTTCGACAGGAAACTGGAGAGCAGTACTTC. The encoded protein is CASSFRQETGEQYF.

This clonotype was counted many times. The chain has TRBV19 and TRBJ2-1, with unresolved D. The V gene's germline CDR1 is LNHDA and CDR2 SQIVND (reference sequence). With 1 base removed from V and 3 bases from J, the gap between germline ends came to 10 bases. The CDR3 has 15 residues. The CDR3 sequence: CASSIGAGNYNEQFF. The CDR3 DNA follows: TGTGCCAGTAGTATAGGGGCAGGCAACTACAATGAGCAGTTCTTC.